The table lists the clone carrying this T cell receptor (beta chain) with many counts. As yet, its antigen is unknown. Researchers attached unique molecular identifiers to individual cDNA molecules. From the 5' RACE reads, TCRdb called clonotypes with MiXCR, one entry per CDR3 protein. The profile shows 55,000 to 80,000 distinct CDR3 sequences, less than 9.5% of them singletons. Germline V gene lookup returns CDR1 SNHLY and CDR2 FYNNEI. V was trimmed by 7 bases and J by 3 bases, leaving 12 bases between them. This CDR3 contains 13 residues. This sample is part of a study of early T cells in non-severe SARS-CoV-2 infection. Turning to the study itself: Sequencing used unsorted whole-blood bulk RNA, so chains lack pairing. Findings and caveats of the study: Using VDJdb, the matching emphasized anti-spike CD8 responses while missing private and CD4 specificities.

This receptor was identified in an adult who was a healthcare worker with PCR-confirmed SARS-CoV-2 infection or an uninfected control (not recorded which). Here the sequenced sample was whole blood, taken at baseline. The chain is built from TRBV2 and TRBJ1-1; the D is unclear. CDR3: CASNLGGDTEAFF. CDR3 coding DNA: TGTGCCAGCAACCTTGGTGGGGACACTGAAGCTTTCTTT.